These T cell receptor beta chains were read from a single sample in a study of CD8 T cells in Susac syndrome. TCRdb processed the immunoSEQ multiplex PCR reads anew with MiXCR; each CDR3 protein has one entry. The sample lists some 300,000 distinct CDR3 sequences, 85% occurring once. Sequences were obtained from CD8+ T cells from PBMCs. The receptor set was obtained from a human donor with multiple sclerosis. The CDR3 runs from the conserved cysteine through the conserved F or W. D genes are given only for firm matches. The size field is filled for only some rows; it gives once, few, many or a size class.

D	J	size	V	CDR3	DNA
TRBD2	TRBJ2-2	-	TRBV20-1	CSALKREATGELFF	TGCAGTGCTCTTAAGCGGGAGGCCACCGGGGAGCTGTTTTTT
-	TRBJ2-7	few	TRBV3-1	CASSQGSWGDEQYF	TGTGCCAGCAGCCAAGGAAGTTGGGGAGACGAGCAGTACTTC
-	TRBJ2-6	few	TRBV27	CASSLGGSSGANVLTF	TGTGCCAGCAGTTTAGGGGGAAGCTCTGGGGCCAACGTCCTGACTTTC
TRBD2	TRBJ2-7	-	TRBV27	CASSSGLAFEQYF	TGTGCCAGCAGTTCGGGACTAGCCTTCGAGCAGTACTTC
-	TRBJ2-7	-	TRBV30	CAWSALGNNEQYF	TGTGCCTGGAGTGCACTTGGGAATAACGAGCAGTACTTC
-	TRBJ2-3	once	TRBV29-1	CSVDHLSVTDTQYF	TGCAGCGTTGATCATTTGAGCGTCACAGATACGCAGTATTTT
TRBD2	TRBJ2-1	few	TRBV7-9	CASSVPSGRGYNEQFF	TGTGCCAGCAGCGTACCTAGCGGGAGAGGCTACAATGAGCAGTTCTTC
-	TRBJ2-7	-	TRBV5-5	CASSPTGNNEQYF	TGTGCCAGCAGCCCCACAGGGAACAACGAGCAGTACTTC
TRBD1	TRBJ2-7	-	TRBV6-7	CASGQGYEQYF	TGTGCCAGCGGACAGGGGTACGAGCAGTACTTC
TRBD2	TRBJ2-1	-	TRBV7-9	CASSWRTSGNEQFF	TGTGCCAGCAGCTGGCGGACTAGCGGTAATGAGCAGTTCTTC
-	TRBJ2-1	-	TRBV1	CTSSQDRRVGLGSYNEQFF	-